A selection of T cell receptor beta chains follows, all from one sample in a study of regulatory T cells in long-lasting Graves disease. TCRdb recomputed calls from the multiplex PCR reads with MiXCR, one row per CDR3 protein. The table lists around 460,000 distinct CDR3 sequences, about 14% of them singletons. This sample also appeared in a second study, on T cells in Graves' hyperthyroidism and ophthalmopathy.

The starting material was peripheral blood mononuclear cells (PBMCs), obtained at new diagnosis, from a patient treated with antithyroid drugs. All receptors derive from a woman between 45 and 65 years old with Graves disease. The CDR3 runs from the conserved cysteine through the conserved F or W. Fields, in order: clone size, D gene, V gene, J gene, CDR3 protein, CDR3 DNA. A D gene is named only where the DNA matches it firmly. Expanded clones are given a class, and other clones once, few, many or no size at all.

abundance: many; d_gene: NA; v_gene: TRBV7-9; j_gene: TRBJ2-6; CDR3aa: CASSPWFGGLANVLTF; CDR3nt: TGTGCCAGCAGCCCGTGGTTTGGGGGGTTGGCCAACGTCCTGACTTTC
abundance: many; d_gene: TRBD1; v_gene: TRBV6-5; j_gene: TRBJ2-7; CDR3aa: CASSYSRRTGGYEQYF; CDR3nt: TGTGCCAGCAGTTACTCGAGGCGGACAGGGGGATACGAGCAGTACTTC
abundance: many; d_gene: NA; v_gene: TRBV7-9; j_gene: TRBJ2-3; CDR3aa: CASTFDGLSGDTQYF; CDR3nt: TGTGCCAGCACCTTTGATGGATTGAGCGGTGATACGCAGTATTTT
abundance: many; d_gene: TRBD2; v_gene: TRBV5-1; j_gene: TRBJ2-7; CDR3aa: CASREGGPNEQYF; CDR3nt: TGCGCCAGCAGAGAGGGAGGGCCCAACGAGCAGTACTTC
abundance: few; d_gene: NA; v_gene: TRBV18; j_gene: TRBJ2-5; CDR3aa: CASSPRGDSQETQYF; CDR3nt: TGTGCCAGCTCACCACGGGGGGACTCCCAAGAGACCCAGTACTTC
abundance: few; d_gene: NA; v_gene: TRBV5-6; j_gene: TRBJ1-6; CDR3aa: CASSLGGGPGSPLHF; CDR3nt: TGTGCCAGCAGCTTAGGCGGGGGTCCGGGATCACCCCTCCACTTT
abundance: many; d_gene: TRBD1; v_gene: TRBV11-2; j_gene: TRBJ1-1; CDR3aa: CASSFPLPGQAETEAFF; CDR3nt: TGTGCCAGCAGCTTTCCCTTACCGGGACAGGCTGAAACTGAAGCTTTCTTT
abundance: NA; d_gene: NA; v_gene: TRBV30; j_gene: TRBJ1-2; CDR3aa: CAWRTVTGGNYGYTF; CDR3nt: TGTGCCTGGAGGACAGTGACAGGAGGGAACTATGGCTACACCTTC
abundance: many; d_gene: NA; v_gene: TRBV11-2; j_gene: TRBJ1-4; CDR3aa: CASSRQVEGNNEKLFF; CDR3nt: TGTGCCAGCAGCCGACAGGTAGAGGGGAATAATGAAAAACTGTTTTTT
abundance: NA; d_gene: TRBD1; v_gene: TRBV24-1; j_gene: TRBJ1-3; CDR3aa: CATSDPRTGGNIIYF; CDR3nt: TGTGCCACCAGTGATCCCCGGACAGGAGGAAACATCATATATTTT
abundance: few; d_gene: TRBD1; v_gene: TRBV30; j_gene: TRBJ1-1; CDR3aa: CASRDRGAVDTEAFF; CDR3nt: TGTGCCTCCCGGGACAGGGGTGCTGTCGACACTGAAGCTTTCTTT
abundance: NA; d_gene: NA; v_gene: TRBV6-1; j_gene: TRBJ2-2; CDR3aa: CASTPAEGYSRAGELFF; CDR3nt: TGTGCCAGCACTCCTGCCGAGGGATATAGTAGGGCCGGGGAGCTGTTTTTT
abundance: NA; d_gene: TRBD2; v_gene: TRBV18; j_gene: TRBJ2-3; CDR3aa: CASSQRTSSQYF; CDR3nt: TGTGCCAGCTCACAGCGGACTAGCTCGCAGTATTTT
abundance: NA; d_gene: NA; v_gene: TRBV6-1; j_gene: TRBJ1-6; CDR3aa: CASRDHINNSPLHF; CDR3nt: TGTGCCAGCAGGGACCACATTAATAATTCACCCCTCCACTTT
abundance: NA; d_gene: NA; v_gene: TRBV29-1; j_gene: TRBJ2-1; CDR3aa: CSVLSGKLGYEQFF; CDR3nt: TGCAGCGTTCTATCCGGGAAACTAGGCTATGAGCAGTTCTTC
abundance: few; d_gene: NA; v_gene: TRBV7-2; j_gene: TRBJ2-7; CDR3aa: CASSLGAGTHNEQYF; CDR3nt: TGTGCCAGCAGCTTAGGTGCCGGGACTCACAACGAGCAGTACTTC
abundance: many; d_gene: NA; v_gene: TRBV20-1; j_gene: TRBJ2-5; CDR3aa: CSRDGYQETQYF; CDR3nt: TGCAGCCGCGACGGGTACCAAGAGACCCAGTACTTC
abundance: few; d_gene: NA; v_gene: TRBV6-9; j_gene: TRBJ1-2; CDR3aa: CASSYPGSSGYGYTF; CDR3nt: TGTGCCAGCAGTTACCCGGGTTCCTCGGGCTATGGCTACACCTTC
abundance: many; d_gene: NA; v_gene: TRBV2; j_gene: TRBJ2-1; CDR3aa: CASSPDRIQETRYF; CDR3nt: TGTGCCAGCAGTCCCGACAGAATCCAAGAGACCCGGTACTTC
abundance: few; d_gene: NA; v_gene: TRBV27; j_gene: TRBJ2-3; CDR3aa: CASKPTPAADTQYF; CDR3nt: TGTGCCAGCAAGCCCACGCCTGCGGCAGATACGCAGTATTTT
abundance: many; d_gene: TRBD1; v_gene: TRBV28; j_gene: TRBJ1-4; CDR3aa: CASSLFLDRVKAKGNEKLFF; CDR3nt: TGTGCCAGCAGTTTATTTCTCGACAGGGTGAAGGCCAAGGGAAATGAAAAACTGTTTTTT
abundance: many; d_gene: TRBD1; v_gene: TRBV12-3/TRBV12-4; j_gene: TRBJ1-5; CDR3aa: CASSPTGGNQPQHF; CDR3nt: TGTGCCAGCAGCCCGACAGGGGGTAATCAGCCCCAGCATTTT
abundance: many; d_gene: TRBD1; v_gene: TRBV5-1; j_gene: TRBJ1-3; CDR3aa: CASRYLGQGQDTIYF; CDR3nt: TGCGCCAGCCGATACCTCGGACAGGGCCAGGACACCATATATTTT
abundance: many; d_gene: TRBD1; v_gene: TRBV30; j_gene: TRBJ1-1; CDR3aa: CAWIPGQAFTEAFF; CDR3nt: TGTGCCTGGATACCGGGACAGGCGTTTACTGAAGCTTTCTTT
abundance: few; d_gene: NA; v_gene: TRBV20-1; j_gene: TRBJ2-7; CDR3aa: CSATGISYEQYF; CDR3nt: TGCAGTGCTACGGGGATCTCCTACGAGCAGTACTTC
abundance: NA; d_gene: NA; v_gene: TRBV7-3; j_gene: TRBJ1-6; CDR3aa: CASSFDRNSPLHF; CDR3nt: TGTGCCAGCAGCTTTGACAGAAATTCACCCCTCCACTTT
abundance: NA; d_gene: TRBD2; v_gene: TRBV20-1; j_gene: TRBJ2-1; CDR3aa: CSAKLAGLYNEQFF; CDR3nt: TGCAGTGCTAAGTTAGCGGGATTATACAATGAGCAGTTCTTC
abundance: many; d_gene: TRBD2; v_gene: TRBV3-1; j_gene: TRBJ2-1; CDR3aa: CASSQDMVAGTYNEQFF; CDR3nt: TGTGCCAGCAGCCAAGATATGGTAGCGGGGACCTACAATGAGCAGTTCTTC
abundance: few; d_gene: TRBD2; v_gene: TRBV4-1; j_gene: TRBJ2-5; CDR3aa: CASSRLAGGGTQYF; CDR3nt: TGCGCCAGCAGCCGACTAGCGGGAGGGGGGACCCAGTACTTC
abundance: few; d_gene: NA; v_gene: TRBV4-1; j_gene: TRBJ2-1; CDR3aa: CASSQIVPRNEQFF; CDR3nt: TGCGCCAGCAGCCAAATCGTTCCCCGGAATGAGCAGTTCTTC
abundance: many; d_gene: NA; v_gene: TRBV5-5; j_gene: TRBJ2-3; CDR3aa: CASSLVQGRDVDTQYF; CDR3nt: TGTGCCAGCAGCTTGGTGCAGGGAAGGGATGTGGATACGCAGTATTTT
abundance: NA; d_gene: TRBD2; v_gene: TRBV5-4; j_gene: TRBJ2-2; CDR3aa: CASSLRLAGETGELFF; CDR3nt: TGTGCCAGCAGCTTACGACTAGCGGGAGAAACCGGGGAGCTGTTTTTT
abundance: many; d_gene: NA; v_gene: TRBV2; j_gene: TRBJ1-2; CDR3aa: CASSDQGSHAGGYTF; CDR3nt: TGTGCCAGCAGTGATCAAGGTTCGCACGCGGGTGGCTACACCTTC
abundance: NA; d_gene: NA; v_gene: TRBV5-1; j_gene: TRBJ2-5; CDR3aa: CASQWGETQYF; CDR3nt: TGCGCCAGCCAATGGGGGGAGACCCAGTACTTC
abundance: many; d_gene: TRBD1; v_gene: TRBV20-1; j_gene: TRBJ2-5; CDR3aa: CSARRGQQETQYF; CDR3nt: TGCAGTGCTAGAAGGGGACAGCAAGAGACCCAGTACTTC
abundance: few; d_gene: TRBD1; v_gene: TRBV5-1; j_gene: TRBJ1-4; CDR3aa: CASSHKPGQEEKLFF; CDR3nt: TGCGCCAGCAGCCACAAACCGGGACAGGAAGAAAAACTGTTTTTT
abundance: many; d_gene: NA; v_gene: TRBV24-1; j_gene: TRBJ2-1; CDR3aa: CATSDSGESSYNEQFF; CDR3nt: TGTGCCACCAGTGATTCAGGCGAGAGCTCCTACAATGAGCAGTTCTTC
abundance: NA; d_gene: TRBD1; v_gene: TRBV30; j_gene: TRBJ2-6; CDR3aa: CAWIGGFSGANVLTF; CDR3nt: TGTGCCTGGATAGGGGGCTTCTCTGGGGCCAACGTCCTGACTTTC
abundance: many; d_gene: TRBD2; v_gene: TRBV11-2; j_gene: TRBJ2-1; CDR3aa: CASSSILAETYNEQFF; CDR3nt: TGTGCCAGCAGCTCCATACTAGCGGAAACCTACAATGAGCAGTTCTTC
abundance: NA; d_gene: NA; v_gene: TRBV6-4; j_gene: TRBJ2-1; CDR3aa: CASTTRWRITHDNEQFF; CDR3nt: TGTGCCAGCACAACTAGGTGGCGGATTACGCACGACAATGAGCAGTTCTTC
abundance: many; d_gene: TRBD2; v_gene: TRBV7-2; j_gene: TRBJ2-1; CDR3aa: CASSVRRSASGRNEQFF; CDR3nt: TGTGCCAGCAGCGTTAGGCGGTCTGCTAGCGGGAGGAATGAGCAGTTCTTC
abundance: few; d_gene: TRBD2; v_gene: TRBV18; j_gene: TRBJ2-1; CDR3aa: CASSPPLLAAGNEQFF; CDR3nt: TGTGCCAGCTCACCACCGCTACTAGCGGCCGGGAATGAGCAGTTCTTC
abundance: NA; d_gene: NA; v_gene: TRBV2; j_gene: TRBJ2-6; CDR3aa: CATKPPRDPSGANVLTF; CDR3nt: TGTGCCACCAAGCCCCCTCGCGATCCCTCTGGGGCCAACGTCCTGACTTTC
abundance: NA; d_gene: TRBD2; v_gene: TRBV5-1; j_gene: TRBJ2-3; CDR3aa: CASRVTSGRVRDTQYF; CDR3nt: TGCGCCAGCAGAGTTACTAGCGGGAGGGTGCGAGATACGCAGTATTTT
abundance: many; d_gene: NA; v_gene: TRBV30; j_gene: TRBJ2-7; CDR3aa: CAWSIRDVRYEQYF; CDR3nt: TGTGCCTGGAGTATCCGGGACGTTCGCTACGAGCAGTACTTC
abundance: NA; d_gene: TRBD1; v_gene: TRBV20-1; j_gene: TRBJ1-5; CDR3aa: CSAMTGFLDQPQHF; CDR3nt: TGCAGTGCCATGACAGGGTTTTTGGATCAGCCCCAGCATTTT
abundance: NA; d_gene: NA; v_gene: TRBV5-1; j_gene: TRBJ2-2; CDR3aa: CASTPSENTGELFF; CDR3nt: TGCGCCAGCACCCCAAGCGAGAACACCGGGGAGCTGTTTTTT
abundance: many; d_gene: TRBD1; v_gene: TRBV6-1; j_gene: TRBJ2-3; CDR3aa: CASRAPGQKEGTQYF; CDR3nt: TGTGCCAGCAGGGCTCCGGGACAGAAGGAAGGTACGCAGTATTTT
abundance: many; d_gene: NA; v_gene: TRBV7-9; j_gene: TRBJ2-7; CDR3aa: CASSLATYEQYF; CDR3nt: TGTGCCAGCAGCTTAGCGACCTACGAGCAGTACTTC
abundance: many; d_gene: TRBD1; v_gene: TRBV7-3; j_gene: TRBJ1-1; CDR3aa: CASSLGGGIMNTEAFF; CDR3nt: TGTGCCAGCAGCCTAGGGGGCGGGATCATGAACACTGAAGCTTTCTTT
abundance: many; d_gene: NA; v_gene: TRBV7-3; j_gene: TRBJ2-1; CDR3aa: CASSPEGPKRYNEQFF; CDR3nt: TGTGCCAGCAGCCCCGAGGGGCCTAAAAGGTACAATGAGCAGTTCTTC
abundance: few; d_gene: TRBD1; v_gene: TRBV5-1; j_gene: TRBJ2-1; CDR3aa: CASQTGTGGNEQFF; CDR3nt: TGCGCCTCCCAGACCGGGACAGGGGGAAATGAGCAGTTCTTC
abundance: NA; d_gene: NA; v_gene: TRBV5-8; j_gene: TRBJ1-3; CDR3aa: CASSLQGHVGNTIYF; CDR3nt: TGTGCCAGCAGCTTGCAGGGGCACGTCGGAAACACCATATATTTT
abundance: many; d_gene: TRBD1; v_gene: TRBV5-1; j_gene: TRBJ1-1; CDR3aa: CASSTFVTGSPEAFF; CDR3nt: TGCGCCAGCAGCACCTTTGTGACAGGGAGCCCTGAAGCTTTCTTT
abundance: many; d_gene: TRBD2; v_gene: TRBV3-1; j_gene: TRBJ2-7; CDR3aa: CASSQDPPAGLAGASYEQYF; CDR3nt: TGTGCCAGCAGCCAAGATCCCCCCGCGGGACTAGCGGGAGCGTCCTACGAGCAGTACTTC
abundance: few; d_gene: NA; v_gene: TRBV3-1; j_gene: TRBJ1-6; CDR3aa: CASSRSQGIDSPLHF; CDR3nt: TGTGCCAGCAGCCGAAGTCAGGGGATAGATTCACCCCTCCACTTT
abundance: many; d_gene: TRBD1; v_gene: TRBV5-1; j_gene: TRBJ2-7; CDR3aa: CASSYDLPGQGGEQYF; CDR3nt: TGCGCCAGCAGCTACGACCTGCCTGGACAGGGAGGAGAGCAGTACTTC